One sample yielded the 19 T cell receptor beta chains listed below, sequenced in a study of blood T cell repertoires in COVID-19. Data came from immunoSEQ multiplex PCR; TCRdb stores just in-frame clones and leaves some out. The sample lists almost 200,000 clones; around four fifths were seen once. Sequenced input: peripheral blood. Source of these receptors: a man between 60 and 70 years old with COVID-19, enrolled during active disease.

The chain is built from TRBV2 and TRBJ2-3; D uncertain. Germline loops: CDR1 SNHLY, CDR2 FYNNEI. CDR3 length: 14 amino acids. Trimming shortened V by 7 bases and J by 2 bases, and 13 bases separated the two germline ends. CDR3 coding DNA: TGTGCCAGCACTCTGGAGCAGATCACAGATACGCAGTATTTT. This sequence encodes CASTLEQITDTQYF.

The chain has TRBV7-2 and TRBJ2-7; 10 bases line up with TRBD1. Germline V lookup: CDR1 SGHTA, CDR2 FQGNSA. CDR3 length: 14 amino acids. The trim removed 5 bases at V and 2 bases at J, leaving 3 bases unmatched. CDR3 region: CASSIDRGPYEQYF. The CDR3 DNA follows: TGTGCCAGCAGCATAGACAGGGGGCCCTACGAGCAGTACTTC.

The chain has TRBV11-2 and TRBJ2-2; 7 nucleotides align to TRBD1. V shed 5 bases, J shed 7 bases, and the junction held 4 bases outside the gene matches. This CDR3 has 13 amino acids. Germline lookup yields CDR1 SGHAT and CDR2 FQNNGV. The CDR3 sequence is CASSPQGIGELFF. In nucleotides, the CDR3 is TGTGCCAGCAGCCCACAGGGGATCGGGGAGCTGTTTTTT. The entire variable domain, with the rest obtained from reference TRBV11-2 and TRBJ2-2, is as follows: EAGVAQSPRYKIIEKRQSVAFWCNPISGHATLYWYQQILGQGPKLLIQFQNNGVVDDSQLPKDRFSAERLKGVDSTLKIQPAKLEDSAVYLCASSPQGIGELFFGEGSRLTVL.

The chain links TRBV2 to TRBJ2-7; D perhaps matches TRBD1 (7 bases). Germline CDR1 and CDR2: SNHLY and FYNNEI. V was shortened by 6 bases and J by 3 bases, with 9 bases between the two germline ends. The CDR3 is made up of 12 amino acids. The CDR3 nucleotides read TGTGCCAGCAGCCAGGGGGGCTACGAGCAGTACTTC. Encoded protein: CASSQGGYEQYF. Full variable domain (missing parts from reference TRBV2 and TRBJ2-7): EPEVTQTPSHQVTQMGQEVILRCVPISNHLYFYWYRQILGQKVEFLVSFYNNEISEKSEIFDDQFSVERPDGSNFTLKIRSTKLEDSAMYFCASSQGGYEQYFGPGTRLTVT.

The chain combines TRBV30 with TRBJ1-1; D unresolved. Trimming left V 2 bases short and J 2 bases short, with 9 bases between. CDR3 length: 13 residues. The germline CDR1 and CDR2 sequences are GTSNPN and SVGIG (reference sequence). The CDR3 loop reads CAWSLGPNTEAFF. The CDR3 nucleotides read TGTGCCTGGAGTTTGGGCCCAAACACTGAAGCTTTCTTT.

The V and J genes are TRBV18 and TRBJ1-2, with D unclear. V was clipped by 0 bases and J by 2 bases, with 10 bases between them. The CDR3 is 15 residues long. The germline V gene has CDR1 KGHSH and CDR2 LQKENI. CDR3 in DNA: TGTGCCAGCTCACCACCGGACGGGAGAAACTATGGCTACACCTTC. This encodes CASSPPDGRNYGYTF.

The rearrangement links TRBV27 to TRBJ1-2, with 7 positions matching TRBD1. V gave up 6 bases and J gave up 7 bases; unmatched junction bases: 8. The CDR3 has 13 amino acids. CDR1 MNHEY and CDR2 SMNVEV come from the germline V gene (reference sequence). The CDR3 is CASSPDRVGGYTF. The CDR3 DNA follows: TGTGCCAGCAGCCCAGACAGGGTTGGTGGCTACACCTTC.

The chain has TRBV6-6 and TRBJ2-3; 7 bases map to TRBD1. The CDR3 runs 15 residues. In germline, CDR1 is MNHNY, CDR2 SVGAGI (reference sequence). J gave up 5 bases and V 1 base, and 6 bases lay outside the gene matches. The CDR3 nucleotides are TGTGCCAGCAGTTACTTAGGACAGGCGGGAGATACGCAGTATTTT. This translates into CASSYLGQAGDTQYF.

CDR3 coding DNA: TGTGCCAGCAGCGGGGGGGACAGGTCTGAAAAACTGTTTTTT. As protein: CASSGGDRSEKLFF. This chain joins TRBV5-6 and TRBJ1-4; 8 bases are shared with TRBD1. The CDR3 has 14 amino acids. Germline V gene sequence: CDR1 SGHDT, CDR2 YYEEEE. V shed 4 bases, J shed 7 bases, and the junction held 6 bases outside the gene matches.

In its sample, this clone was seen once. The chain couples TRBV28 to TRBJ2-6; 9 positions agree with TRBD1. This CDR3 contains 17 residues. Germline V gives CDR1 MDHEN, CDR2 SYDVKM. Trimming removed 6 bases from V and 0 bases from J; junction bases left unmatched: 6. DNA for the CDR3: TGTGCCAGCAGCCAGGGGACAGGGAGCTCTGGGGCCAACGTCCTGACTTTC. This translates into CASSQGTGSSGANVLTF.

CDR3 region: CASSQVLNTQYF. The CDR3 coding sequence is TGTGCCAGCAGCCAAGTCCTAAATACGCAGTATTTT. This rearrangement joins TRBV3-1 (or the pseudogene TRBV3-2) to TRBJ2-3; no firm D call. Germline CDR1 LGHDT, CDR2 YNNKEL (reference sequence). V was trimmed by 1 base and J by 7 bases, leaving 6 bases between them. The CDR3 consists of 12 residues.

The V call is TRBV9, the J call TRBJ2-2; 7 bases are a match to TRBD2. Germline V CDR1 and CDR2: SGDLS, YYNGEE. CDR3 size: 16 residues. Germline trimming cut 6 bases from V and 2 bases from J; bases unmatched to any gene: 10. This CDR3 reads CASTGGTWDNTGELFF. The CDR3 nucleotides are TGTGCCAGCACCGGGGGGACCTGGGATAACACCGGGGAGCTGTTTTTT.

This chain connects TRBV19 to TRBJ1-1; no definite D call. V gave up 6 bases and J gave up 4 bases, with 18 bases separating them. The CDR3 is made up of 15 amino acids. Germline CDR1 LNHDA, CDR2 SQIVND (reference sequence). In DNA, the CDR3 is TGTGCCAGTAGCCTCCTGGACGGAGGCTTCACTGAAGCTTTCTTT. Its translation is CASSLLDGGFTEAFF.

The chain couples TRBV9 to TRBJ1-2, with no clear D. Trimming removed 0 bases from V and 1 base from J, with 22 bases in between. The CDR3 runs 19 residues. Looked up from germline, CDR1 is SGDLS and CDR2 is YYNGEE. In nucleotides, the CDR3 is TGTGCCAGCAGCGTAGATGCAATTCCCGGGGTCATGAATAACTATGGCTACACCTTC. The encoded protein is CASSVDAIPGVMNNYGYTF.

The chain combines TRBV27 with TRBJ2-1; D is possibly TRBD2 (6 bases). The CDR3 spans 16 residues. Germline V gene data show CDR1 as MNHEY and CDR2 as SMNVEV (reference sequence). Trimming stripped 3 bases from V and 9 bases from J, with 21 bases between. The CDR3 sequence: CASSFLMGLVPTEQFF. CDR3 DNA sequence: TGTGCCAGCAGTTTCCTTATGGGACTGGTCCCCACTGAGCAGTTCTTC.

The CDR3 coding sequence is TGTGCCAGCAGCCAAGATAGTTTTTACAATGAGCAGTTCTTC. The encoded protein is CASSQDSFYNEQFF. The chain has TRBV14 and TRBJ2-1; D not resolved. V was shortened by 0 bases and J by 4 bases, with 7 bases between the two germline ends. CDR1 is SGHDN and CDR2 is FVKESK in the germline V gene. The CDR3 extends over 14 amino acids.

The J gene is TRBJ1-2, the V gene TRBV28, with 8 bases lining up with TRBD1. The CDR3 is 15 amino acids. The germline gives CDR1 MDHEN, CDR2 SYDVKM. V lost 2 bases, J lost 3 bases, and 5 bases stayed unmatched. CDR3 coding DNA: TGTGCCAGCAGTTTACAGGGGGCCATCCACTATGGCTACACCTTC. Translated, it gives CASSLQGAIHYGYTF.

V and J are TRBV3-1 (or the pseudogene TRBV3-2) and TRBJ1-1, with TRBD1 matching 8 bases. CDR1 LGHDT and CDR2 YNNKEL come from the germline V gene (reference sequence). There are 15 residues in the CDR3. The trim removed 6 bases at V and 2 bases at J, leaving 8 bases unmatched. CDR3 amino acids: CASSPGDRINTEAFF. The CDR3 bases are TGTGCCAGCAGTCCCGGGGACAGGATCAACACTGAAGCTTTCTTT.

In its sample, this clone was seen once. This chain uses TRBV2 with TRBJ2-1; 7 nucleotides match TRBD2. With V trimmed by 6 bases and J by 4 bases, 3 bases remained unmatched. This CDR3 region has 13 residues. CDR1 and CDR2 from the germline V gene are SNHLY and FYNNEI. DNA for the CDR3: TGTGCCAGCAGGGCTAGCGGATACAATGAGCAGTTCTTC. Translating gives CASRASGYNEQFF.